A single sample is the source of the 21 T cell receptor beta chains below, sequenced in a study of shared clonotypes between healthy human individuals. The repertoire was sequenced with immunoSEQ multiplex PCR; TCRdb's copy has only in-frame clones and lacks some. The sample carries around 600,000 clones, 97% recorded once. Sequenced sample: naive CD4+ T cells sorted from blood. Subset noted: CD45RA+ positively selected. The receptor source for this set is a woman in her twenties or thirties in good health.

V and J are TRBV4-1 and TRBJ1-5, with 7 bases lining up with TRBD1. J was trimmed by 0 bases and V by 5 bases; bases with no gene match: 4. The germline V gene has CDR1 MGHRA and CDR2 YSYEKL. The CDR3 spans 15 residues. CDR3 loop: CASSVWDSSNQPQHF. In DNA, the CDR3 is TGCGCCAGCAGCGTATGGGACAGTAGCAATCAGCCCCAGCATTTT.

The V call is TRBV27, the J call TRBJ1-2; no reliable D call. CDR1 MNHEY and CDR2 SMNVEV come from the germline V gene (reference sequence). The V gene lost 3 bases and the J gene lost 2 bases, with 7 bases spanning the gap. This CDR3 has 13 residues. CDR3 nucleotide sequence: TGTGCCAGCAGTTTGGAACGGAACTATGGCTACACCTTC. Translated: CASSLERNYGYTF.

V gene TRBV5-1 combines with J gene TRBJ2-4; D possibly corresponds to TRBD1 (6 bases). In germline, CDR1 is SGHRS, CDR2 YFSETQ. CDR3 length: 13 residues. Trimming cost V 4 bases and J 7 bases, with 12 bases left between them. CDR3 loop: CASSAGDGNIQYF. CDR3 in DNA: TGCGCCAGCAGCGCAGGGGATGGGAACATTCAGTACTTC.

Written as DNA, the CDR3 is TGCGCCAGCAGCAACGGGACACTAGCTAACTATGGCTACACCTTC. Its translation is CASSNGTLANYGYTF. The genes are TRBV5-1 and TRBJ1-2; a weak D match, TRBD1 (6 bases). Germline loops: CDR1 SGHRS, CDR2 YFSETQ. The CDR3 length is 15 residues. Trimming removed 4 bases at V and 0 bases at J, with 13 bases between.

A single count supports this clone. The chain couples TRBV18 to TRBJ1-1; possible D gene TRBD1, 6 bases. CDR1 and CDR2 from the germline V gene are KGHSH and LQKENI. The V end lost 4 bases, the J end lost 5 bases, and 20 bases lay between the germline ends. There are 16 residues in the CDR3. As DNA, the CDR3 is TGTGCCAGCTCACGTACAGGGCAGAAGGGTAGGACTGAAGCTTTCTTT. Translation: CASSRTGQKGRTEAFF. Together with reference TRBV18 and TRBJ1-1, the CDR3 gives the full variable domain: NAGVMQNPRHLVRRRGQEARLRCSPMKGHSHVYWYRQLPEEGLKFMVYLQKENIIDESGMPKERFSAEFPKEGPSILRIQQVVRGDSAAYFCASSRTGQKGRTEAFFGQGTRLTVV.

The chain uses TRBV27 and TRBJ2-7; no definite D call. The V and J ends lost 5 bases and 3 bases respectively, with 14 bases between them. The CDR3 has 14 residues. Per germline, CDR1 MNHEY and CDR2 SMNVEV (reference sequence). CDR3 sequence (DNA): TGTGCCAGCAGTCAAACCTGGGGAAACTACGAGCAGTACTTC. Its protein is CASSQTWGNYEQYF.

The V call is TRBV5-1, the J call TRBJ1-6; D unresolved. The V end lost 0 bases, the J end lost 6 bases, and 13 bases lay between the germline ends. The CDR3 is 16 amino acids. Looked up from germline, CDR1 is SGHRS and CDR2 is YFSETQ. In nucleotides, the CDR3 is TGCGCCAGCAGCTTGGAGGCAGGCATTATTAATTCACCCCTCCACTTT. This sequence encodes CASSLEAGIINSPLHF.

The CDR3 DNA sequence: TGTGCCAGCAGCCAACCGACTAGCGGGAGTCCCAATGAGCAGTTCTTC. This sequence encodes CASSQPTSGSPNEQFF. V and J are TRBV4-2 and TRBJ2-1, with 12 bases aligning to TRBD2. The germline CDR1 and CDR2 sequences are LGHNA and YNFKEQ. V dropped 2 bases and J dropped 6; count of bases not matched to a gene: 5. This CDR3 comprises 16 residues.

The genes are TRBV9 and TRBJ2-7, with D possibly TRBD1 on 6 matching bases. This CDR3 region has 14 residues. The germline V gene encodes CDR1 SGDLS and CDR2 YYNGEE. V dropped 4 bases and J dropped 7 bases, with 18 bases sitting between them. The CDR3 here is CASSPRVRGREQYF. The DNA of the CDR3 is TGTGCCAGCAGCCCCCGAGTGAGGGGGAGAGAGCAGTACTTC.

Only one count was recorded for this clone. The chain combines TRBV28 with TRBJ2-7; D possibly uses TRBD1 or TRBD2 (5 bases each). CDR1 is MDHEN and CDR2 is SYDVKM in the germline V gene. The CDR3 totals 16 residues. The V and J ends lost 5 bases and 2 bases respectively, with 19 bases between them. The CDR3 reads CASSLDTGTGPYEQYF. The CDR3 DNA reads TGTGCCAGCAGTCTAGACACCGGGACGGGACCCTACGAGCAGTACTTC.

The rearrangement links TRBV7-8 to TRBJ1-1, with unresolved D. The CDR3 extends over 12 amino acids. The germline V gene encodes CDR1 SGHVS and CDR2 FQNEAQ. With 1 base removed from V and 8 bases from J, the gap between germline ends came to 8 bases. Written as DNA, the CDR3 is TGTGCCAGCAGCTTAGGGAGGCTAGAAGCTTTCTTT. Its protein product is CASSLGRLEAFF.

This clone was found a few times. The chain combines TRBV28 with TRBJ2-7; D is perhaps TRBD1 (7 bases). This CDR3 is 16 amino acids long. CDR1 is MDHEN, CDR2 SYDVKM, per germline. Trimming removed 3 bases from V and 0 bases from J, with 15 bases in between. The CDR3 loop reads CASSLIRQGGSYEQYF. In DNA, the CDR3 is TGTGCCAGCAGTTTGATAAGACAGGGAGGCTCCTACGAGCAGTACTTC.

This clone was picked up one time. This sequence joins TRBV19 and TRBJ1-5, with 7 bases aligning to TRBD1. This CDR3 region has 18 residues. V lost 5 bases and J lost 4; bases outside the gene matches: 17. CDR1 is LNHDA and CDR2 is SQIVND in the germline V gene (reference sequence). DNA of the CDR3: TGTGCCAGTAGTCCCTCTTGGGTCCGACAGGGACCGAATCAGCCCCAGCATTTT. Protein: CASSPSWVRQGPNQPQHF.

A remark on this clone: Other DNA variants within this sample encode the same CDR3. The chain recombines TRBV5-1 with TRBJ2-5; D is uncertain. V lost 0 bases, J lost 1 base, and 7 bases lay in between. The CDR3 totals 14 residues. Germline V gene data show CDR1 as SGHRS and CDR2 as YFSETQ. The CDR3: CASSLGGIQETQYF. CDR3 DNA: TGCGCCAGCAGCTTGGGTGGAATCCAAGAGACCCAGTACTTC. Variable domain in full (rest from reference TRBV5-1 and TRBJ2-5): KAGVTQTPRYLIKTRGQQVTLSCSPISGHRSVSWYQQTPGQGLQFLFEYFSETQRNKGNFPGRFSGRQFSNSRSEMNVSTLELGDSALYLCASSLGGIQETQYFGPGTRLLVL.

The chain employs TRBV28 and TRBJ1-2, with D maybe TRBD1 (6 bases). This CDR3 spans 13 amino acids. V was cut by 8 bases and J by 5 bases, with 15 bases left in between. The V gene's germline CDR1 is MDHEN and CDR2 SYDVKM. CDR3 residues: CASGRQVSYGYTF. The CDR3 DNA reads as TGTGCCAGCGGGAGACAGGTTTCGTATGGCTACACCTTC.

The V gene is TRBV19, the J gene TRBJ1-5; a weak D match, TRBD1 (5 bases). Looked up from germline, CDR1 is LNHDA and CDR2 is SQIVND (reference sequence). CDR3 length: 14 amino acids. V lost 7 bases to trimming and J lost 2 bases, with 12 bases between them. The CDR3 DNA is TGTGCCAGTAACGGGGGGAGGCGCAATCAGCCCCAGCATTTT. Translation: CASNGGRRNQPQHF. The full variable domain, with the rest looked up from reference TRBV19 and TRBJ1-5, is DGGITQSPKYLFRKEGQNVTLSCEQNLNHDAMYWYRQDPGQGLRLIYYSQIVNDFQKGDIAEGYSVSREKKESFPLTVTSAQKNPTAFYLCASNGGRRNQPQHFGDGTRLSIL.

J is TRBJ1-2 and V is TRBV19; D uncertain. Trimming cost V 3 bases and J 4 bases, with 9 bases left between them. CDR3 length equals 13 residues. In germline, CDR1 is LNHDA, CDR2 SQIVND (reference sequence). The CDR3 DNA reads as TGTGCCAGTAGTATGGAGGTGTTCTATGGCTACACCTTC. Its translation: CASSMEVFYGYTF.

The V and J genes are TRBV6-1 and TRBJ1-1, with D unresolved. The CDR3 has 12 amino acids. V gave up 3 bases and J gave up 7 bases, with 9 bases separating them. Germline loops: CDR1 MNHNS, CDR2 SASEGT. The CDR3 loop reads CASSDGMGEAFF. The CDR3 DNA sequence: TGTGCCAGCAGTGACGGGATGGGTGAAGCTTTCTTT.

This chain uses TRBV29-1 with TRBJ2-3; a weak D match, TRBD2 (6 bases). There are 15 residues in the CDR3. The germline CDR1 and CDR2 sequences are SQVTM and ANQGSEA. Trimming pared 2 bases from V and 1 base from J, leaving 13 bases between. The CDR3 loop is CSVELVTGGTDTQYF. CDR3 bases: TGCAGCGTTGAATTGGTGACGGGGGGCACAGATACGCAGTATTTT.

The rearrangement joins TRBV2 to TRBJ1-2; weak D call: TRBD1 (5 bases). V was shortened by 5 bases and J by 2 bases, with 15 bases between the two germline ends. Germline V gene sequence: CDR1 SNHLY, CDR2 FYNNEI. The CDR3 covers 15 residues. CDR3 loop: CASSIEVRANYGYTF. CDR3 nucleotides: TGTGCCAGCAGTATAGAGGTCAGGGCGAACTATGGCTACACCTTC. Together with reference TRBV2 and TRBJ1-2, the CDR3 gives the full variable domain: EPEVTQTPSHQVTQMGQEVILRCVPISNHLYFYWYRQILGQKVEFLVSFYNNEISEKSEIFDDQFSVERPDGSNFTLKIRSTKLEDSAMYFCASSIEVRANYGYTFGSGTRLTVV.

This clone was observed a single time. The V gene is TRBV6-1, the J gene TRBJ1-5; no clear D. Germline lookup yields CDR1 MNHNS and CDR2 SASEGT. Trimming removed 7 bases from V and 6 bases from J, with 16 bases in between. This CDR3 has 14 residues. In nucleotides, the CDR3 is TGTGCCAGCATCCCCCAACCCGGGCCTCAGCCCCAGCATTTT. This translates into CASIPQPGPQPQHF.